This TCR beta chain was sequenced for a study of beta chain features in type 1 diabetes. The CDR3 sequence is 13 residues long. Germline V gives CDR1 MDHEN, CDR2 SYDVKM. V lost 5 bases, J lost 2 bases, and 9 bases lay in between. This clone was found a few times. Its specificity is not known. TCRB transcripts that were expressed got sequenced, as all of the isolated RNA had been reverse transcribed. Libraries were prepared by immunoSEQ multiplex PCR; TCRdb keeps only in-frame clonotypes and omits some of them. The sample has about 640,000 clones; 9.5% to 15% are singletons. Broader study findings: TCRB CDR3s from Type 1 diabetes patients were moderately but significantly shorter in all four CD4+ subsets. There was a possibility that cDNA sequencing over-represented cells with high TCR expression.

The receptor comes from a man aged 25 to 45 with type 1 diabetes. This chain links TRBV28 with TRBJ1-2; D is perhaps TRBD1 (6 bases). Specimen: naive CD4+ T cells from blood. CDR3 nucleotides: TGTGCCAGCAGTAACGGACAGAACTATGGCTACACCTTC. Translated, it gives CASSNGQNYGYTF.